This T cell receptor (beta chain) was sequenced during a study of cytomegalovirus exposure and HLA in healthy donors (dated by TCRdb to 2017 to 2019). In terms of the full investigation: According to an earlier analysis of a few hundred of the donors, about 179 million T cells yielded over 90 million unique TCR beta sequences and 250 to 350 Gb of sequence data. In the later analysis, no new phenotypic data were used to find candidate immune exposures; instead, reliance was placed on TCR beta sequences and their occurrence across donors. The number of typed donors differed by locus: about 620-640 for A, B, C, DRB1 and DQB1; 522 for DQA1; 600 to 610 for DPA1; and around 450 for DPB1. A later genetic analysis took genome-wide SNP genotypes for about three fifths of the 666 donors and used that subset as a discovery cohort. Approximately 300 gigabases of sequencing data and approximately 92 million unique TCR sequences made up an early release that covered roughly 670 HLA-typed donors. Donor age, sex, ethnicity and CMV serostatus were collected together with the repertoire data. The study aimed to test whether signatures of past pathogen exposure could be identified by cataloging public T cell receptors. The T cell repertoires of several hundred subjects were profiled by immunosequencing and related to cytomegalovirus serostatus. Both class I and class II loci were covered by HLA typing, at four-digit resolution. Every discovery cohort repertoire had been produced on one sequencing platform. Roughly 5 DR-DQ haplotypes were handled as single units for association and clustering, since linkage in the cohort was strong. In a later analysis, previously published TCR beta repertoires from hundreds of donors were re-analyzed and high-resolution HLA genotyping was added so that TCR occurrence patterns could be studied. Along with the roughly 670-subject first cohort, a separate validation cohort of around 120 different subjects was used. Among 300 to 500 genotyped donors of the cohort, an average of around 240,000 unique TCR beta nucleotide sequences was sequenced per donor, of which about 18% were non-productive. Of the 300 to 500 genotyped donors, 75% to 85% were placed in the genetic ancestry cluster associated with self-reported Caucasian donors. The study combined high-throughput TCR immunosequencing, statistical association of individual TCRs with disease status, and machine learning to predict cytomegalovirus infection status. An earlier analysis of 587 of the donors applied high-throughput TCR beta sequencing to assess whether each TCR beta V gene segment acted as functional or pseudogenic.

From its cysteine to its phenylalanine, the CDR3 spans 16 amino acids. Of all the DNA, just the CDR3 is kept, 48 bases in frame from base 1. Trimming takes 4 bases off V and 2 bases off J; junction bases not matched to a gene: 5. CDR1 MNHEY and CDR2 SVGAGI were looked up in the germline V gene. General conclusions and limits of the study: Most TCR sequences were seen in very few donors, while some public TCRs were found in many individuals. Because HLA typing was unavailable for some donors at each locus, only the typed subset was used in association tests. Linkage disequilibrium might explain the correlated functional status among segregating V segments, but an unknown experimental factor could not be ruled out. In both the original and validation cohorts, the classifier was reported to diagnose cytomegalovirus status with high specificity and sensitivity. In a later analysis, HLA-associated TCR beta chains were found to be more clonally expanded and to have lower generation probabilities than equally common non-associated chains. The study gave a list of about 170 TCR beta chains associated with cytomegalovirus. Roughly uniform sequencing depth across donors was assumed in presence/absence analyses, although this assumption may not hold. A later analysis reported that several top co-occurrence clusters appeared linked to parvovirus B19, influenza, CMV and Epstein-Barr virus. When HLA alleles, especially DR and DQ, strongly co-occurred, attributing TCR associations to individual alleles was difficult. An association between a missense DCLRE1C variant and V-gene and J-gene trimming of TCR beta chains was found in a later genetic analysis and replicated in an independent cohort. This cohort had only TCR beta chains sequenced, and the lack of alpha or paired-chain data limited which features could be detected. A later analysis found that most CMV-associated TCR beta chains appeared HLA-restricted, with HLA associations seemingly driven largely by CMV exposure. A few of the identified cytomegalovirus-associated TCR beta chains were confirmed in vitro to be specific for cytomegalovirus antigens. Compared with the roughly 700-donor mean, donors in an Asian-associated ancestry cluster had fewer N-insertions in productive TCRs, according to a later genetic analysis. A further reported finding was that TCR beta sequences accurately predicted the HLA-A and HLA-B alleles for most subjects in the first cohort. Because counts were too low, seventeen rarely observed V segments, including chromosome 9 orphons, were excluded from the earlier analysis of some 540 of the donors. A group of highly shared sequence variants was considered likely to be a technical artifact of the sequencing pipeline. In an earlier analysis of some 550 of the donors, most TCR beta V segments were observed in productive rearrangements about 90% or about 30% of the time, broadly matching IMGT annotations. In a later analysis, TCR association rates were found to vary across HLA loci, with the most associated TCRs seen for DRB1 alleles and the fewest for HLA-C alleles. Because the 87-base-pair reads could not distinguish some IMGT-functional V segments, including TRBV6-2 and TRBV6-3, those segments were excluded. Immune exposure information for the cohort was limited to CMV serostatus. In a later analysis, over 15,000 TCR beta sequences were associated with specific HLA alleles at a false discovery rate of 0.05. The authors suggested that the approach could potentially be extended to other disease states and immunological phenotypes.

Library prep was done by the immunoSEQ multiplex PCR assay. For the multiplex PCR, a mixture combining 60 forward primers for TCR Vbeta segments and 13 reverse primers for TCR Jbeta segments was used. A multiplex PCR assay on genomic DNA amplified the CDR3 region of rearranged TCR beta genes. The amplified TCR beta libraries were sequenced on the Illumina HiSeq System as 87-base-pair reads. Per the authors' processing: Across the 670 or so repertoires, a later analysis counted 80 million or so unique TCR beta chains, around 10 million of which were shared by at least two donors. A nearest-neighbor algorithm error-corrected the raw reads and collapsed the reads into unique sequences, merging closely related sequences to remove PCR and sequencing errors. Alignment of CDR3 sequences to IMGT reference sequences was used to assign V, D and J gene segments. For a sequence to be retained, at least a six-nucleotide match to both a V gene segment and a J gene segment was required. Rearrangements were called productive when the CDR3 lacked stop codons and stayed in frame with V and J; all others were non-productive. Following IMGT convention, CDR3 was defined as the stretch from the second conserved V-encoded cysteine to the conserved J-encoded phenylalanine. Sequences without an unambiguous match to a single V gene segment were excluded from the earlier analysis of 587 of the donors. In an earlier analysis of more than 500 of the donors, a V segment was called functional when productive rearrangements were above 56.7%, and segregating when the standard deviation between donors exceeded 5%. A statistical classification framework was developed to diagnose cytomegalovirus status using the catalog of TCR beta chain sequences. V and J gene assignment, in a later analysis, came from comparing TCR nucleotide sequences with IMGT/GENE-DB human TR gene sequences. Using the TCRdist pipeline, a later analysis assigned CDR3 sequences along with most-parsimonious VDJ recombination scenarios. In a later analysis, each TCR beta chain was defined by its CDR3 amino acid sequence together with its V-gene family, and reads lacking a unique V-gene family were excluded. As a way to deal with suspected cross-contamination and a sequencing artifact, a later analysis dropped 450 to 700 nucleotide sequences that were highly shared and had low generation probability. In a later analysis, a clonal expansion index was calculated for each public chain from normalized within-repertoire ranks of inferred template counts. A later analysis computed generation probabilities with a VDJ recombination model fitted to out-of-frame rearrangements, and checked the results against IGoR. In a later analysis, hypergeometric tests were used to score TCR-TCR, TCR-HLA and TCR-CMV co-occurrence, with a repertoire-size bias correction applied to TCR pairs. In a later analysis, false discovery rates were estimated by permuting HLA or CMV assignments 20 times. In a later analysis, co-occurring TCRs were grouped using DBSCAN, with TCRdist sequence similarity added in when clustering inside HLA-allele-positive subsets. Co-occurrence clustering excluded repertoires with fewer than 30,000 or more than 120,000 public chains, plus five with anomalous nucleotide sharing. The table comes from immuneACCESS by way of TCRdb, which keeps in-frame sequences with V and J called. Part of the clones is missing from these tables; in studies checked, under half for an unresolved V gene and the rest for unknown reasons. Clone size and the V and J calls come from that table; the DNA yielded D and trimming. The sample table holds about 160,000 clones, of which around nine tenths were seen once. 0.8% to 1% of the sample goes to the ten largest clones.

With respect to this clone: This clone's antigen is unknown. Nothing much larger sits one base from this clone, and base qualities are not available.

The cohort consisted of 600 to 750 healthy bone marrow donors. At the time of sampling, all cohort members were nominally healthy, though unrecorded immune exposures were likely present. The donor was CMV seronegative and was included in the group of 352 seronegative cohort members. A peripheral blood sample was provided by each donor, and peripheral blood mononuclear cells were used for TCR beta sequencing. The Qiagen DNeasy Blood Extraction Kit was used to extract genomic DNA from the blood cell samples. Sequencing used PBMCs. This TCR derives from a woman in her twenties or thirties in good health and CMV-seronegative. The sequence links TRBV6-5 to TRBJ2-6, and 7 bases in between align with TRBD1. The DNA sequence is as follows: TGTGCCAGCAGTTGGGACAGCGTAACTGGGGCCAACGTCCTGACTTTC. Translation gives CASSWDSVTGANVLTF.